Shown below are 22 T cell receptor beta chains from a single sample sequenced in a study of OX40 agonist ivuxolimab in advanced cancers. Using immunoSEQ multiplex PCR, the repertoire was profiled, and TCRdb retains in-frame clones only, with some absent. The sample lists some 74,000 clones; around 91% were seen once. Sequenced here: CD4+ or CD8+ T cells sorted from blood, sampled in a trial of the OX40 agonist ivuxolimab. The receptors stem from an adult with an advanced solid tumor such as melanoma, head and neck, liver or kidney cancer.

CDR3 region: CASSQLGLGGARDTQYF. The CDR3 coding sequence is TGTGCCAGCAGCCAACTCGGCCTCGGGGGGGCCAGGGATACGCAGTATTTT. The chain joins TRBV14 to TRBJ2-3; TRBD2 aligns across 8 bases. Trimming took 2 bases from V and 6 from J; bases not matched to a gene: 13. The CDR3 contains 17 residues. Per germline, CDR1 SGHDN and CDR2 FVKESK. The whole variable domain, filled in from reference TRBV14 and TRBJ2-3, reads EAGVTQFPSHSVIEKGQTVTLRCDPISGHDNLYWYRRVMGKEIKFLLHFVKESKQDESGMPNNRFLAERTGGTYSTLKVQPAELEDSGVYFCASSQLGLGGARDTQYFGPGTRLTVL.

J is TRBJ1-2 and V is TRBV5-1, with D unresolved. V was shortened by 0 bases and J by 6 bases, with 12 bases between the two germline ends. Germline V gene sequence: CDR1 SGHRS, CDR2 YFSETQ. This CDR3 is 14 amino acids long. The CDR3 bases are TGCGCCAGCAGCTTGGGTGCGGATACCGATGGCTACACCTTC. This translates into CASSLGADTDGYTF.

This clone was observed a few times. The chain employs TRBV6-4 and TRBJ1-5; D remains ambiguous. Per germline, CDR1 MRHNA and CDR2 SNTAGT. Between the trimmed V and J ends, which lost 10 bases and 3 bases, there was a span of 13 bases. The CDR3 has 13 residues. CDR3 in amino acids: CATAQESNQPQHF. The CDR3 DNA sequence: TGTGCCACCGCCCAGGAATCCAATCAGCCCCAGCATTTT.

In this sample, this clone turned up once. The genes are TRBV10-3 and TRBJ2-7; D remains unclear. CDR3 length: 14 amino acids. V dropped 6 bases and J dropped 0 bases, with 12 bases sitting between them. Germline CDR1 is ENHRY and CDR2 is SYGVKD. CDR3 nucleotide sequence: TGTGCCATCAGGGGGTCGGCTGCCTCCTACGAGCAGTACTTC. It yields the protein CAIRGSAASYEQYF.

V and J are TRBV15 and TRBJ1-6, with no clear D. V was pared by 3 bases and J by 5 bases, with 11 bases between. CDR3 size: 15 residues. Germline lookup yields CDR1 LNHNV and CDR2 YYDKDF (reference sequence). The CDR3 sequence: CATSRDGLDNSPLHF. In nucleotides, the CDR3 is TGTGCCACCAGCAGGGACGGACTGGATAATTCACCCCTCCACTTT. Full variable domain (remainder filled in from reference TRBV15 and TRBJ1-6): DAMVIQNPRYQVTQFGKPVTLSCSQTLNHNVMYWYQQKSSQAPKLLFHYYDKDFNNEADTPDNFQSRRPNTSFCFLDIRSPGLGDTAMYLCATSRDGLDNSPLHFGNGTRLTVT.

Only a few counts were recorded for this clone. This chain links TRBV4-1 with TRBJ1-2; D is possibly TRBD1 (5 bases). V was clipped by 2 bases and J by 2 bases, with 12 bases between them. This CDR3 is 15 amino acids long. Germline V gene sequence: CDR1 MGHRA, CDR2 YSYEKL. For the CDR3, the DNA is TGCGCCAGCAGCCAACTAGGCGCAGGGAACTATGGCTACACCTTC. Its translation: CASSQLGAGNYGYTF.

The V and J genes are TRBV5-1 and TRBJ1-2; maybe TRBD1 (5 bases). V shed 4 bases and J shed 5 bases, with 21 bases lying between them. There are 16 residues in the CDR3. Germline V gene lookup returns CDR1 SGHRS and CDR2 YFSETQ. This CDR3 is CASSEAGTLEQYGYTF. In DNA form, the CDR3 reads TGCGCCAGCAGCGAGGCCGGGACCCTAGAACAATATGGCTACACCTTC.

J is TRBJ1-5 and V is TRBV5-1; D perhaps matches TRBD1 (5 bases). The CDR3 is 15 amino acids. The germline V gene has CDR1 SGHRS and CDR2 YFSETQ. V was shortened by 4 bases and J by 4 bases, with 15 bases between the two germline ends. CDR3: CASSPPGRENQPQHF. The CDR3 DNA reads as TGCGCCAGCAGCCCCCCAGGCAGGGAGAATCAGCCCCAGCATTTT.

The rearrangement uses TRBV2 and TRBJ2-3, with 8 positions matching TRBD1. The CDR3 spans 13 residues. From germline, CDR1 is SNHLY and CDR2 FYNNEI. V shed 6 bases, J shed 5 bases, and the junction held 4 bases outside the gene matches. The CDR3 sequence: CASRDRVGDTQYF. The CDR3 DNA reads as TGTGCCAGCAGGGACAGGGTTGGAGATACGCAGTATTTT.

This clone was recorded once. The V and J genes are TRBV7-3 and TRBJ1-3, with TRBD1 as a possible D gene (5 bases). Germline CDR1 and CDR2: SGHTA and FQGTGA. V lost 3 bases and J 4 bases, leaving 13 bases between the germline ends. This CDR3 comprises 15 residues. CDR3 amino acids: CASSLQGDRGNTIYF. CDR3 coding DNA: TGTGCCAGCAGCTTGCAAGGGGACCGAGGAAACACCATATATTTT.

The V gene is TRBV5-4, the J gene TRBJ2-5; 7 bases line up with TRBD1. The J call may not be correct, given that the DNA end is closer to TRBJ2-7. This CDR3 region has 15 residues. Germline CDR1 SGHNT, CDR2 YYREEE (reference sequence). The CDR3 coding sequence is TGTGCCAGCAGCTTCAGGGACAGCCCAAGGAACGAGCAGTACTTC. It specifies CASSFRDSPRNEQYF.

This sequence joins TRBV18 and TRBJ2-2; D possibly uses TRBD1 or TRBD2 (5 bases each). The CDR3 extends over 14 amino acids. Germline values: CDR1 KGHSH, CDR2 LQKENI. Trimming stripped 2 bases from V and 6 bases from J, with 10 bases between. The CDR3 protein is CASSPNGASGELFF. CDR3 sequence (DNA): TGTGCCAGCTCACCAAACGGGGCTTCCGGGGAGCTGTTTTTT.

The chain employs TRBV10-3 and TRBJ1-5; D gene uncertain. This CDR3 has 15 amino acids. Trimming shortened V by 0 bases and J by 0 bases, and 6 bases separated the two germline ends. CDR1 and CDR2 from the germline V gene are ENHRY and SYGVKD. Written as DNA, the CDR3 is TGTGCCATCAGTGAGTCCGAGTTTAGCAATCAGCCCCAGCATTTT. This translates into CAISESEFSNQPQHF.

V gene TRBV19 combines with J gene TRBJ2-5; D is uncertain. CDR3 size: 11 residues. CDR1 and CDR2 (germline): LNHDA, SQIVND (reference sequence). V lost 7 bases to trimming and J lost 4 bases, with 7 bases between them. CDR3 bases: TGTGCCAGTACTTGGGGAGAGACCCAGTACTTC. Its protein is CASTWGETQYF.

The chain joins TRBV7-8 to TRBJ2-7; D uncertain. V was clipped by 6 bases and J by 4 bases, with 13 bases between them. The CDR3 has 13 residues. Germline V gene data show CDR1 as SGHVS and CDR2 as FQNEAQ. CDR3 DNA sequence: TGTGCCAGCAGTTCTACGACACGTTACGAGCAGTACTTC. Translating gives CASSSTTRYEQYF.

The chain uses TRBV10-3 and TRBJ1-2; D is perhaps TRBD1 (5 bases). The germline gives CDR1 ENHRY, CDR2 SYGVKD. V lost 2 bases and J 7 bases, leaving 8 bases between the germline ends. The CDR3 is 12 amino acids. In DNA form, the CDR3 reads TGTGCCATCAGTGAGCAAAGGGGTGGCTACACCTTC. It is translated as CAISEQRGGYTF.

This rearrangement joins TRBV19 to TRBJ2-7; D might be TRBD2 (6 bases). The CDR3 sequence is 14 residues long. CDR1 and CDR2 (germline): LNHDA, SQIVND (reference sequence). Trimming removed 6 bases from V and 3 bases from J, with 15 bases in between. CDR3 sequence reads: CASSRGLSRYEQYF. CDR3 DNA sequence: TGTGCCAGTAGCCGAGGACTAAGTCGCTACGAGCAGTACTTC.

The CDR3 spells CASSLVDRDRGSGELFF. The DNA for the CDR3 is TGTGCCAGCAGCTTGGTAGACCGGGACAGGGGTTCCGGGGAGCTGTTTTTT. The rearrangement uses TRBV5-4 and TRBJ2-2; 10 bases are shared with TRBD1. J lost 6 bases, V lost 0 bases, and 8 bases had no gene match. Germline CDR1 and CDR2: SGHNT and YYREEE (reference sequence). The CDR3 runs 17 residues.

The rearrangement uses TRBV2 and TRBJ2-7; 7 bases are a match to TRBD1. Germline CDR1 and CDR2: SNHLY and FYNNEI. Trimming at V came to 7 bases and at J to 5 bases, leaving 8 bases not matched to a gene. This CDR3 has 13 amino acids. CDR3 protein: CASTSQGVDEQYF. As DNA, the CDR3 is TGTGCCAGCACGTCGCAGGGGGTCGACGAGCAGTACTTC.

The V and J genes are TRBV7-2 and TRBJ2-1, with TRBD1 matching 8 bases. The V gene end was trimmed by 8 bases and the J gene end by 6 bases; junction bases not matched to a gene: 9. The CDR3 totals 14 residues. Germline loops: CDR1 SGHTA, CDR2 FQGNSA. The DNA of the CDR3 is TGTGCCAGCTCACTATCACAGGGGGGCAATGAGCAGTTCTTC. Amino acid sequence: CASSLSQGGNEQFF.

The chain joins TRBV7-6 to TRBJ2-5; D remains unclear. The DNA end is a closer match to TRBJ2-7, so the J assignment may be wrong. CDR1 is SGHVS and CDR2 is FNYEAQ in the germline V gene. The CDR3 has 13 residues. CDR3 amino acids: CASSLAGGDEQYF. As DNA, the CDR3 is TGTGCCAGCAGCTTAGCCGGCGGCGACGAGCAGTACTTC.

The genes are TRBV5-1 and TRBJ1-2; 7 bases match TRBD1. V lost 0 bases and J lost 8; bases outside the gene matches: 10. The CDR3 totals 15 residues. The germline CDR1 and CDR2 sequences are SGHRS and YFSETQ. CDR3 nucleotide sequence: TGCGCCAGCAGCTTGGTACCTACAGGGGTCTACGGCTACACCTTC. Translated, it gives CASSLVPTGVYGYTF.